These 10 T cell receptor beta chains came from one sample sequenced in a study of T cell responses to AZD1222 COVID-19 vaccine. TCRdb's copy holds only in-frame clones and misses some; the assay was immunoSEQ multiplex PCR. The sample consists of over 120,000 clones, 86% of them appearing once. The sequencing here drew on peripheral blood, taken 28 days after the second AZD1222 dose. These receptor sequences come from an adult who received the AZD1222 COVID-19 vaccine.

This clone has just one count. The gene calls are TRBV5-1 and TRBJ1-1, with D maybe TRBD1 (5 bases). The V and J ends lost 1 base and 4 bases respectively, with 11 bases between them. Per germline, CDR1 SGHRS and CDR2 YFSETQ. The CDR3 runs 14 residues. CDR3 coding DNA: TGCGCCAGCAGCTTGAATCCTGGGGGCACTGAAGCTTTCTTT. This gives the protein CASSLNPGGTEAFF.

The CDR3 nucleotides read TGCGCCAGCAGCTTGGTTGGCGGGAGCCCCACCTACGAGCAGTACTTC. Protein: CASSLVGGSPTYEQYF. The chain joins TRBV5-1 to TRBJ2-7; 7 bases fit TRBD2. After removal of 0 bases from V and 2 bases from J, the junction contained 8 bases not matched to a gene. The CDR3 spans 16 residues. Germline CDR1 is SGHRS and CDR2 is YFSETQ.

The J gene is TRBJ1-4, the V gene TRBV19, with D unresolved. There are 15 residues in the CDR3. Germline-derived CDR1 and CDR2 are LNHDA and SQIVND (reference sequence). V was trimmed by 5 bases and J by 4 bases, leaving 14 bases between them. DNA of the CDR3: TGTGCCAGTAGTGGGCCGGGGTCGCTTAATGAAAAACTGTTTTTT. Translated: CASSGPGSLNEKLFF.

This chain uses TRBV7-8 with TRBJ1-5; a weak D match, TRBD1 (5 bases). The V gene's germline CDR1 is SGHVS and CDR2 FQNEAQ. This CDR3 region has 12 residues. Deletions cut 5 bases from V and 7 bases from J, with 9 bases between. The CDR3 loop is CASSPGGQPQHF. CDR3 sequence (DNA): TGTGCCAGCAGCCCGGGGGGGCAGCCCCAGCATTTT. The full variable domain, rest sourced from reference TRBV7-8 and TRBJ1-5, is GAGVSQSPRYKVAKRGQDVALRCDPISGHVSLFWYQQALGQGPEFLTYFQNEAQLDKSGLPSDRFFAERPEGSVSTLKIQRTQQEDSAVYLCASSPGGQPQHFGDGTRLSIL.

This clone turned up a few times. The chain carries TRBV7-8 and TRBJ1-6; 7 bases fit TRBD1. With V trimmed by 7 bases and J by 6 bases, 6 bases remained unmatched. This CDR3 has 14 residues. Germline CDR1 and CDR2: SGHVS and FQNEAQ. CDR3 protein: CASNDRVGNSPLHF. Written as DNA, the CDR3 is TGTGCCAGCAACGACAGGGTCGGTAATTCACCCCTCCACTTT.

This chain uses TRBV5-8 with TRBJ1-6, with 7 positions matching TRBD1. From germline, CDR1 is SGHTS and CDR2 YDEGEE. This CDR3 is 14 amino acids long. Trimming at V came to 4 bases and at J to 9 bases, leaving 7 bases not matched to a gene. CDR3: CASSLGQTVSPLHF. DNA of the CDR3: TGTGCCAGCAGCCTGGGACAGACGGTTTCACCCCTCCACTTT. Variable domain in full (rest from reference TRBV5-8 and TRBJ1-6): EAGVTQSPTHLIKTRGQQATLRCSPISGHTSVYWYQQALGLGLQFLLWYDEGEERNRGNFPPRFSGRQFPNYSSELNVNALELEDSALYLCASSLGQTVSPLHFGNGTRLTVT.

The chain combines TRBV11-2 with TRBJ1-5; tentatively, D is TRBD1 (6 bases). CDR3 length equals 13 residues. Deletions cut 5 bases from V and 7 bases from J, with 12 bases between. CDR1 is SGHAT, CDR2 FQNNGV, per germline. CDR3 in amino acids: CASSTQDSQPQHF. As DNA, the CDR3 is TGTGCCAGCAGCACCCAGGACAGCCAGCCCCAGCATTTT.

The chain has TRBV7-9 and TRBJ1-1; maybe TRBD1 (6 bases). Looked up from germline, CDR1 is SEHNR and CDR2 is FQNEAQ (reference sequence). With 6 bases removed from V and 5 bases from J, the gap between germline ends came to 13 bases. The CDR3 spans 13 residues. CDR3 amino acids: CASSLQGGTEAFF. DNA for the CDR3: TGTGCCAGCAGTCTACAGGGCGGTACTGAAGCTTTCTTT.

The chain carries TRBV19 and TRBJ2-3; 12 bases are shared with TRBD2. Germline-derived CDR1 and CDR2 are LNHDA and SQIVND (reference sequence). The CDR3 is 14 amino acids. The trim removed 6 bases at V and 3 bases at J, leaving 1 base unmatched. The CDR3 protein is CASRTSGRTDTQYF. The CDR3 DNA reads as TGTGCCAGTAGGACTAGCGGGAGAACAGATACGCAGTATTTT.

This clone was picked up a small number of times. This chain connects TRBV6-4 to TRBJ2-1; a weak D match, TRBD1 (6 bases). Germline-derived CDR1 and CDR2 are MRHNA and SNTAGT. The CDR3 spans 15 residues. The V end lost 2 bases, the J end lost 5 bases, and 13 bases lay between the germline ends. The CDR3 sequence: CASSDEAGAHNEQFF. In nucleotides, the CDR3 is TGTGCCAGCAGTGACGAGGCAGGGGCCCACAATGAGCAGTTCTTC.